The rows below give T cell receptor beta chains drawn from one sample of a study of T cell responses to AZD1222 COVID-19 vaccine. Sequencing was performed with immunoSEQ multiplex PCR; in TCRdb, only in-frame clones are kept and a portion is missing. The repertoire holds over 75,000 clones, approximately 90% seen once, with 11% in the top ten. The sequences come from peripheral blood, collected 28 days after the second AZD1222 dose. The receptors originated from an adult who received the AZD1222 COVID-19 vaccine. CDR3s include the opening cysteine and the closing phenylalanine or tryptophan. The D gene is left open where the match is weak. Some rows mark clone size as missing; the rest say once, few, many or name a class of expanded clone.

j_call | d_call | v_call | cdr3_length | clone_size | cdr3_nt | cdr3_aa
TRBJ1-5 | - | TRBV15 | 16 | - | TGTGCCACCAGCAGAGACCTGGACGGAGTGCGGCAGCCCCAGCATTTT | CATSRDLDGVRQPQHF
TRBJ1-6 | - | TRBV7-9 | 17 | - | TGTGCCAGCAGCCTTAAGGTCTCGGAACCGAACCATTCACCCCTCCACTTT | CASSLKVSEPNHSPLHF
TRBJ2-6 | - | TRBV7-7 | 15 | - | TGTGCTAGCAGCTTAGGCCACTCTGGGGCCAACGTCCTGACTTTC | CASSLGHSGANVLTF
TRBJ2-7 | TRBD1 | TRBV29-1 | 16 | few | TGCAGCGTTGTTGGGGACAGGGGGCAAAAGTCCTACGAGCAGTACTTC | CSVVGDRGQKSYEQYF
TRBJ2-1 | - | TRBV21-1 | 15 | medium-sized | TGTGCCAGCAGCTTGTACAGGGGGCTGGACAATGAGCAGTTCTTC | CASSLYRGLDNEQFF
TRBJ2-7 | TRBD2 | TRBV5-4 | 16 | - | TGTGCCAGCAGCCCGGACGGCGGGGGGGCTAGCTACGAGCAGTACTTC | CASSPDGGGASYEQYF
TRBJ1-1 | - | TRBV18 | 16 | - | TGTGCCAGCTCACCCCCCCACAGGCTAAGGGGGACTGAAGCTTTCTTT | CASSPPHRLRGTEAFF
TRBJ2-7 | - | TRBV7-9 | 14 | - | TGTGCCAGCAGCTCGCGGACTTCCCACTACGAGCAGTACTTC | CASSSRTSHYEQYF
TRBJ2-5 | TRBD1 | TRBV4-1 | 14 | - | TGCGCCAGCAGCCGGACAGGTGGCCAAGAGACCCAGTACTTC | CASSRTGGQETQYF
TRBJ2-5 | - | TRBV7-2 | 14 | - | TGTGCCAGCAGCCAGGGGGGGTACCAAGAGACCCAGTACTTC | CASSQGGYQETQYF
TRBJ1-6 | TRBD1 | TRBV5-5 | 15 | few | TGTGCCAGCAGCTGGGGACAGGGTATTAATTCACCCCTCCACTTT | CASSWGQGINSPLHF
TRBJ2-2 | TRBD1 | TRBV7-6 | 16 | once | TGTGCCAGCAGCCCGAGGACAGGGGTCAACACCGGGGAGCTGTTTTTT | CASSPRTGVNTGELFF
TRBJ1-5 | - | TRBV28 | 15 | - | TGTGCCAGCAGTTTAGGGGCGGGCCCCCATCAGCCCCAGCATTTT | CASSLGAGPHQPQHF
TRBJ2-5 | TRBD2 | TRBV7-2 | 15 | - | TGTGCCAGCAGCTCGTCCGGGACTAGCGAAGAGACCCAGTACTTC | CASSSSGTSEETQYF
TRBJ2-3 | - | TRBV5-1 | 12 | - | TGCGCCAGCAGCTTGGTTCCAGATACGCAGTATTTT | CASSLVPDTQYF
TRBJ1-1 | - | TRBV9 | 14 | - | TGTGCCAGCAGCACCCTGGACAGGAACACTGAAGCTTTCTTT | CASSTLDRNTEAFF
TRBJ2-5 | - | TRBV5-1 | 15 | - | TGCGCCAGCAGCCCAACAACGACGGCACAAGAGACCCAGTACTTC | CASSPTTTAQETQYF
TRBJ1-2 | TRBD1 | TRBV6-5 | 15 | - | TGTGCCAGCTCACCAGGGGGGCGAGTGGGCTATGGCTACACCTTC | CASSPGGRVGYGYTF
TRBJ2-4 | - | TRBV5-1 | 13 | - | TGCGCCAGCAGCATACAGGGCGGTGACATTCAGTACTTC | CASSIQGGDIQYF
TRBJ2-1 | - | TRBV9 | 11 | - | TGTGCCAGCAGCGAGGGCCATGAGCAGTTCTTC | CASSEGHEQFF
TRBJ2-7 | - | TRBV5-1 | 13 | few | TGCGCCAGCAGCTTCCGGGACGGCAGTGAGCAGTACTTC | CASSFRDGSEQYF
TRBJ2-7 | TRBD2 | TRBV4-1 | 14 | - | TGCGCCAGCAGCCAAACGGGGGGGCCTTCCGAGCAGTACTTC | CASSQTGGPSEQYF
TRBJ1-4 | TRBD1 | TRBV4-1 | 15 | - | TGCGCCAGCAGCCAGGCCGCGGGACAGGGTGAAAAACTGTTTTTT | CASSQAAGQGEKLFF
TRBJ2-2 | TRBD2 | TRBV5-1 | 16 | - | TGCGCCAGCAGCTTGACTAGCGCGGGGGGCACCGGGGAGCTGTTTTTT | CASSLTSAGGTGELFF
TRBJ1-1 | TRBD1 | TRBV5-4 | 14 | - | TGTGCCAGCAGCTCCAGGGGGCTTTACACTGAAGCTTTCTTT | CASSSRGLYTEAFF
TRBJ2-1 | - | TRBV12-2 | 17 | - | TGTGCAAGTCGCTTAGCTCTGTTTAGCGGGGTTGGAAATGAGCAGTTCTTC | CASRLALFSGVGNEQFF
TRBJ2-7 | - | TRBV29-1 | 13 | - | TGCAGCGCCCGGGAAGGGGGTATATTCGAGCAGTACTTC | CSAREGGIFEQYF
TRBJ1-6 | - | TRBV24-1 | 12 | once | TGTGCCACCAGGAGACAAGAGCCACCCCTCCACTTT | CATRRQEPPLHF
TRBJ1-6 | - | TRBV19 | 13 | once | TGTGCCAGTAGTGAAGGACAAGGATCACCCCTCCACTTT | CASSEGQGSPLHF
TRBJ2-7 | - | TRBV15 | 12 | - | TGTGCCACCAGCAGAGATCGGTACGAGCAGTACTTC | CATSRDRYEQYF
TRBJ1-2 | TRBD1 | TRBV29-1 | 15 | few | TGCAGCGTTTCCCCCCCAGGGGGCGCTGGCTATGGCTACACCTTC | CSVSPPGGAGYGYTF
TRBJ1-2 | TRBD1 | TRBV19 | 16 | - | TGTGCCAGTAGTACCTACGGACAGGCGTCTGGCTATGGCTACACCTTC | CASSTYGQASGYGYTF
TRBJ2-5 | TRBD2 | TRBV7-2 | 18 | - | TGTGCCAGCAGCCCAGCCTTCCCCATAGCGGGGGGAGCAGAGACCCAGTACTTC | CASSPAFPIAGGAETQYF
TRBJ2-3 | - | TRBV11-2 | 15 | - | TGTGCCAGCAGCTTAGTACTTCTCAAGGCAGATACGCAGTATTTT | CASSLVLLKADTQYF
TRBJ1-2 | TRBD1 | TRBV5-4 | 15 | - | TGTGCCGCCAAAGGGGGCTTGGTTCGGGACTATGGCTACACCTTC | CAAKGGLVRDYGYTF
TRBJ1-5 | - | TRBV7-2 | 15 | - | TGTGCCAGCAGTCGATCGGGGTCGGGGGCTGAGGCCCAGCATTTT | CASSRSGSGAEAQHF
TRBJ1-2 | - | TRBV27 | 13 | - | TGTGCCAGCAGTTTTAACCCTAACTATGGCTACACCTTC | CASSFNPNYGYTF
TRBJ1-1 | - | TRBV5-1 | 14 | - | TGCGCCAGCAGCTTGAACGGTGAGAACACTGAAGCTTTCTTT | CASSLNGENTEAFF
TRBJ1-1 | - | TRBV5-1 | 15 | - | TGCGCCAGCAGCACGGACGGCCTATCGAACACTGAAGCTTTCTTT | CASSTDGLSNTEAFF
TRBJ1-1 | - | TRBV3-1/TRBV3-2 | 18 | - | TGTGCCAGCAGCCAAGATCTACAGGGAGTATTTATGAACACTGAAGCTTTCTTT | CASSQDLQGVFMNTEAFF
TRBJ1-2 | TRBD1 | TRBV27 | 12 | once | TGTGCCAGCGGGGGACAGGCCTATGGCTACACCTTC | CASGGQAYGYTF
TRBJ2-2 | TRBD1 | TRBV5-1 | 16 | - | TGCGCCAGCAGCTTGGGGGGACAGGGGAACACCGGGGAGCTGTTTTTT | CASSLGGQGNTGELFF
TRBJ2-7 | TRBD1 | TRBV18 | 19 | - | TGTGCCAGCTCGTCCGAGGGGGACAGGGTCCGAATTTACACCTACGAGCAGTACTTC | CASSSEGDRVRIYTYEQYF
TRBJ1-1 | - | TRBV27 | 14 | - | TGTGCCAGCAGTTTATCCGTCAACAGGGTTGGCGCTTTCTTT | CASSLSVNRVGAFF
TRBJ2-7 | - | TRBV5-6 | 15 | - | TGTGCCAGCAGCCGGGATGGTGGGTTTTCCTACGAGCAGTACTTC | CASSRDGGFSYEQYF
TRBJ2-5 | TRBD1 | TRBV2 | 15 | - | TGTGCCAGCACCCTGGACAGGGGATACCAAGAGACCCAGTACTTC | CASTLDRGYQETQYF
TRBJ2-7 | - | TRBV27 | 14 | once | TGTGCCAGCAGTTCCCTGGGTTTGTCCTACGAGCAGTACTTC | CASSSLGLSYEQYF
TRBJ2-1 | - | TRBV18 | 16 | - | TGTGCCAGCTCACCACCGAGACAGGCGCGGGGCAATGAGCAGTTCTTC | CASSPPRQARGNEQFF
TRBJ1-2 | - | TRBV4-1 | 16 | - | TGCGCCAGCAGCCAAGTTCCAGGGCCGGATAACTATGGCTACACCTTC | CASSQVPGPDNYGYTF
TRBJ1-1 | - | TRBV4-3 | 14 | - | TGCGCCAGCAGCCAAGACAGGCCCCCAACTGAAGCTTTCTTT | CASSQDRPPTEAFF
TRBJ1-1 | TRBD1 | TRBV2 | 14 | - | TGTGCCACAGAAAAGGACAGGCCGAACACTGAAGCTTTCTTT | CATEKDRPNTEAFF
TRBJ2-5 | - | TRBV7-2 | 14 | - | TGTGCCAGCAGCTTAGCGGGGGGGCCGAAGACCCAGTACTTC | CASSLAGGPKTQYF
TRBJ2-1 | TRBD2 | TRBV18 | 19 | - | TGTGCCAGCTCACCCAGCGGACTGGCGGGGGGGAGCTCCTACAATGAGCAGTTCTTC | CASSPSGLAGGSSYNEQFF
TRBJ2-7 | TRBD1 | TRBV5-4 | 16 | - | TGTGCCAGCAGCACAGCATCCGGGACAGGGGGCTACGAGCAGTACTTC | CASSTASGTGGYEQYF
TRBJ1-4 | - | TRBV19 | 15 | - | TGTGCCAGTATCCCTAAGGTCGCCTTTAGGGGTGAACTGTTTTTT | CASIPKVAFRGELFF
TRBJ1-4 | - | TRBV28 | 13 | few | TGTGCCAGCGTCGACAGAACTAATGAAAAACTGTTTTTT | CASVDRTNEKLFF
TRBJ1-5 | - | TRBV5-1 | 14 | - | TGCGCCAGCAGCTTTTCAGGGGCGGACCAGCCCCAGCATTTT | CASSFSGADQPQHF
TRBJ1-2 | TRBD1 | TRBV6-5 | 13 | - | TGTGCCAGCAGTCGGGACAGGGCGCGTGGCTACACCTTC | CASSRDRARGYTF
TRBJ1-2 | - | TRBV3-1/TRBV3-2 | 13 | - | TGTGCCAGCAGCCAACCCCAGGGTAATGGCTACACCTTC | CASSQPQGNGYTF
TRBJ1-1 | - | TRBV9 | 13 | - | TGTGCCAGCAGCGTAACAAGTACCACTGAAGCTTTCTTT | CASSVTSTTEAFF